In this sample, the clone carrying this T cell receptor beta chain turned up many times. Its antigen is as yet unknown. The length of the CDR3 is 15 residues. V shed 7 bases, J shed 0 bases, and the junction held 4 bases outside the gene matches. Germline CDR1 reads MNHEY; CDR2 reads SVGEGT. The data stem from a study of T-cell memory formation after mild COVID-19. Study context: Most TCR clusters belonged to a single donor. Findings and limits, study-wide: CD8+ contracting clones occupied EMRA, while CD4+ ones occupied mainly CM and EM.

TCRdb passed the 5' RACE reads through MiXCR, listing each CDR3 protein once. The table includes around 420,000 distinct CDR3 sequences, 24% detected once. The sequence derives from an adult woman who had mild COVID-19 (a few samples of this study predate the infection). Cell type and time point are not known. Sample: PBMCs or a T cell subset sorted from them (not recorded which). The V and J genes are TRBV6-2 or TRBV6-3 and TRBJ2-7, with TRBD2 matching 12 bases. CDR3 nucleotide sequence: TGTGCCAGCACCCGGACTAGCGGGGTCTCCTACGAGCAGTACTTC. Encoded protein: CASTRTSGVSYEQYF.